This T cell receptor beta chain was recorded in a study of response to subunit inactivated influenza vaccine. TCRdb itself ran the RT-PCR reads through MiXCR, one entry per CDR3 protein. This table has about 700,000 distinct CDR3 sequences, more than 11% appearing once. A remark on this clonotype: The antigen remains undetermined.

Study-wide points: Each seasonal influenza vaccination, the authors suggested, recruits few new T cells.

Germline values: CDR1 DFQATT, CDR2 SNEGSKA (reference sequence). The CDR3 extends over 16 amino acids. The chain uses TRBV20-1 and TRBJ2-3, with 8 bases matching TRBD2. The material sequenced was PBMCs from blood, taken 14 to 15 days before vaccination. The TCR sequence derives from a man in his forties or fifties who received an inactivated influenza vaccine. This chain's CDR3 is CCALPGRGERTDTQYF. The CDR3, as DNA: TGCTGCGCCCTCCCCGGGCGGGGGGAGAGAACAGATACGCAGTATTTT.